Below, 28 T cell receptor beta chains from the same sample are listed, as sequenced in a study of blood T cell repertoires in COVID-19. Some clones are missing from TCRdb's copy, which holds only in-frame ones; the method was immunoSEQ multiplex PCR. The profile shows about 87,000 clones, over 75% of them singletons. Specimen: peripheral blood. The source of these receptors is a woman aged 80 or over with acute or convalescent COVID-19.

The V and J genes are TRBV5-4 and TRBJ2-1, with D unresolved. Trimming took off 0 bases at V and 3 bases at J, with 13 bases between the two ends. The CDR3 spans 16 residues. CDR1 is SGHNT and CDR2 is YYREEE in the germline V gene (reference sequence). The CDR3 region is CASSLGGRSRYNEQFF. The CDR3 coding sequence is TGTGCCAGCAGCTTGGGCGGCCGTTCTCGCTACAATGAGCAGTTCTTC.

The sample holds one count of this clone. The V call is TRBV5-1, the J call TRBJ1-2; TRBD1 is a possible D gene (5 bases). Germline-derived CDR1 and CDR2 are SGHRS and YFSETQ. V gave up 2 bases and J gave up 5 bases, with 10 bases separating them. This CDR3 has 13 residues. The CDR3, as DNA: TGCGCCAGCAGCTTCGACAGTGGATATGGCTACACCTTC. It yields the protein CASSFDSGYGYTF.

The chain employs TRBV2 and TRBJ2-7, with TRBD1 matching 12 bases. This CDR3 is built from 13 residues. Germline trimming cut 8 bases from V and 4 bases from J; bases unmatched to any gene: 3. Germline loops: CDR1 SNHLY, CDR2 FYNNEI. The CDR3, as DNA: TGTGCCAGCTGGGGACAGGGGGCTTACGAGCAGTACTTC. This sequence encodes CASWGQGAYEQYF. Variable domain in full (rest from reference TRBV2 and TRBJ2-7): EPEVTQTPSHQVTQMGQEVILRCVPISNHLYFYWYRQILGQKVEFLVSFYNNEISEKSEIFDDQFSVERPDGSNFTLKIRSTKLEDSAMYFCASWGQGAYEQYFGPGTRLTVT.

The CDR3 DNA is TGTGCCAGCAGCTTAAGGGGACTAGCGAGCGATACGCAGTATTTT. As protein: CASSLRGLASDTQYF. The chain employs TRBV7-9 and TRBJ2-3, with TRBD2 matching over 10 bases. The CDR3 is 15 residues long. J was trimmed by 6 bases and V by 2 bases; bases with no gene match: 5. Germline V gene lookup returns CDR1 SEHNR and CDR2 FQNEAQ (reference sequence).

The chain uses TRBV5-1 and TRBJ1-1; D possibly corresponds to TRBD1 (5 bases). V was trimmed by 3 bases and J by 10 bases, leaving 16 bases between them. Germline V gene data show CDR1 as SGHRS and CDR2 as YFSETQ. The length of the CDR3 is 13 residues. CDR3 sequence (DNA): TGCGCCAGCAGCTCTCTTTCGGGGGGTCGAGCTTTCTTT. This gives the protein CASSSLSGGRAFF.

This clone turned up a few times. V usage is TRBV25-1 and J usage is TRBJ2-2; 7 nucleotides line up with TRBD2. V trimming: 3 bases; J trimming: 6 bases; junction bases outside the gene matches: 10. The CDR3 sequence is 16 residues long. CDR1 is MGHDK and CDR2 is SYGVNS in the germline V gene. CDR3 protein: CASSETEAGVPGELFF. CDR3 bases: TGTGCCAGCAGTGAGACGGAGGCGGGAGTCCCCGGGGAGCTGTTTTTT.

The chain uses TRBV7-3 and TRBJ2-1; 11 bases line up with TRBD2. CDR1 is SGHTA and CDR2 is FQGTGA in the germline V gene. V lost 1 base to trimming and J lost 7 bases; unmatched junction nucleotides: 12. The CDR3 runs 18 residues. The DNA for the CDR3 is TGTGCCAGCAGCTTAATGGCTAGCGGGGGGACCTTAAGGAATGAGCAGTTCTTC. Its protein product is CASSLMASGGTLRNEQFF.

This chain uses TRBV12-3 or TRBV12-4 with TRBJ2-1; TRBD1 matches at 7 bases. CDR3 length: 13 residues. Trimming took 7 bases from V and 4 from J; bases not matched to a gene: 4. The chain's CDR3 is CASNPTGYNEQFF. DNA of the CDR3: TGTGCCAGCAACCCGACAGGGTACAATGAGCAGTTCTTC.

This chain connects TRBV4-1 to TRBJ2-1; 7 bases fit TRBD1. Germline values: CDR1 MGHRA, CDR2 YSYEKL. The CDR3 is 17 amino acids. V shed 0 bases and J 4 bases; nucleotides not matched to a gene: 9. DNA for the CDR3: TGCGCCAGCAGCCAAGAGGGCACAGGGGAAGGGTACAATGAGCAGTTCTTC. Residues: CASSQEGTGEGYNEQFF.

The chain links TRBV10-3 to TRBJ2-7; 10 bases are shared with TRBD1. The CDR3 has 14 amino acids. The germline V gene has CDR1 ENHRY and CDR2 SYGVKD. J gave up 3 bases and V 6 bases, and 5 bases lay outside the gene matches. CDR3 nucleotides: TGTGCCATCAGGCCGACAGGGGGCGGCTACGAGCAGTACTTC. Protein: CAIRPTGGGYEQYF.

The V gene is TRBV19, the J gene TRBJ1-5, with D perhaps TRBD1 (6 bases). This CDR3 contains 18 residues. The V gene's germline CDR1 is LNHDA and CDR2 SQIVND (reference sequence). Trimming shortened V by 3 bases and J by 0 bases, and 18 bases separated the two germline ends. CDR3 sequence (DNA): TGTGCCAGTAGTATGTGGCAGGGGATTGGTTATAGCAATCAGCCCCAGCATTTT. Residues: CASSMWQGIGYSNQPQHF.

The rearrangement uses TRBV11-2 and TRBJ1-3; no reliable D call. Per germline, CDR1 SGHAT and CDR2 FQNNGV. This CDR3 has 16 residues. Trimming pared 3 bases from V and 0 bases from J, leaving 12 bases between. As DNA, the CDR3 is TGTGCCAGCAGCTTGGCAGGTGGTCCCTCTGGAAACACCATATATTTT. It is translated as CASSLAGGPSGNTIYF.

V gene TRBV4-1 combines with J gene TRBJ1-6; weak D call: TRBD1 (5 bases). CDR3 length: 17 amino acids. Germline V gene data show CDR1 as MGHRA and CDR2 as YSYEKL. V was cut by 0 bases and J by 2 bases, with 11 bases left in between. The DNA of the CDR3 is TGCGCCAGCAGCCAAGATCGAAAACAGGCCTATAATTCACCCCTCCACTTT. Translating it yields CASSQDRKQAYNSPLHF.

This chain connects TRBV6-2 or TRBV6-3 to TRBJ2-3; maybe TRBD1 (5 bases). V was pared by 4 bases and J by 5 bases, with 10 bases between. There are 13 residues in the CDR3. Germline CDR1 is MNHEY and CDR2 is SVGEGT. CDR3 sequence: CASSLQAVDTQYF. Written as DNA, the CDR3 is TGTGCCAGCAGTTTACAGGCCGTAGATACGCAGTATTTT.

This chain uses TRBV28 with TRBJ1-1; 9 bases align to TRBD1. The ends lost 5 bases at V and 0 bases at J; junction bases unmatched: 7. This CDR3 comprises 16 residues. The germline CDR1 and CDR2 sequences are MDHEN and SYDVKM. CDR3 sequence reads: CASSRDRAAMNTEAFF. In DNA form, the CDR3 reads TGTGCCAGCAGTCGGGACAGGGCCGCGATGAACACTGAAGCTTTCTTT.

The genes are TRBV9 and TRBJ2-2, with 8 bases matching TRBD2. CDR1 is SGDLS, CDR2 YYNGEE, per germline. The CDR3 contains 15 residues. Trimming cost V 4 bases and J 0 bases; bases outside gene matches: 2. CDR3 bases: TGTGCCAGCAGCCCAGCGGGGGCGAACACCGGGGAGCTGTTTTTT. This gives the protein CASSPAGANTGELFF.

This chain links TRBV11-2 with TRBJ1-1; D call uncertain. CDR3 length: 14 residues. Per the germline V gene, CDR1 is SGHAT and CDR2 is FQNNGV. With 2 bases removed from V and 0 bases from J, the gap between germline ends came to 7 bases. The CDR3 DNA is TGTGCCAGCAGCTTACCGGGTTTGAACACTGAAGCTTTCTTT. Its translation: CASSLPGLNTEAFF.

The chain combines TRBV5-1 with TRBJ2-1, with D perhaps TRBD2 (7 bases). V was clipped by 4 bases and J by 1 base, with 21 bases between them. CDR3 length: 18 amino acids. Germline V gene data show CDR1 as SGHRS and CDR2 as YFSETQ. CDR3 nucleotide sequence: TGCGCCAGCAGCCCGGGGGGCCGGGGAGAAGGGTCCTACAATGAGCAGTTCTTC. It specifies CASSPGGRGEGSYNEQFF.

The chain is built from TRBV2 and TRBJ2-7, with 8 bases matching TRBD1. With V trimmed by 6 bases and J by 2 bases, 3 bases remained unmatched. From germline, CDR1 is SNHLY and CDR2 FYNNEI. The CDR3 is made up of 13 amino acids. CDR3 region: CASREDRAYEQYF. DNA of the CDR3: TGTGCCAGCAGGGAGGACAGGGCCTACGAGCAGTACTTC.

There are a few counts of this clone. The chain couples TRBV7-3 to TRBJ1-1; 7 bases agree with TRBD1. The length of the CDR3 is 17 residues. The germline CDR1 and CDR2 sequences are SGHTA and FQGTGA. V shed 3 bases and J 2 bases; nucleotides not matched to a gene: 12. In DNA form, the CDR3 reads TGTGCCAGCAGCTTGGGCCGGGACAGCCGGGGAAACACTGAAGCTTTCTTT. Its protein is CASSLGRDSRGNTEAFF.

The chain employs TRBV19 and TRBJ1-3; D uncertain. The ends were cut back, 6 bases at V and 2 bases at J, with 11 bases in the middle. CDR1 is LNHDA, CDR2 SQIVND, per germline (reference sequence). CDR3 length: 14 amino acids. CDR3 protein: CASRETGPGNTIYF. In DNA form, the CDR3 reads TGTGCCAGTAGGGAAACGGGTCCTGGAAACACCATATATTTT.

CDR3 protein: CASSLQGWILEAFF. DNA of the CDR3: TGTGCCAGCAGTTTGCAGGGGTGGATACTTGAAGCTTTCTTT. V and J are TRBV28 and TRBJ1-1, with D perhaps matching TRBD1 (6 bases). This CDR3 has 14 residues. Deletions cut 3 bases from V and 7 bases from J, with 15 bases between. Per germline, CDR1 MDHEN and CDR2 SYDVKM. The full variable domain, with the rest looked up from reference TRBV28 and TRBJ1-1, is DVKVTQSSRYLVKRTGEKVFLECVQDMDHENMFWYRQDPGLGLRLIYFSYDVKMKEKGDIPEGYSVSREKKERFSLILESASTNQTSMYLCASSLQGWILEAFFGQGTRLTVV.

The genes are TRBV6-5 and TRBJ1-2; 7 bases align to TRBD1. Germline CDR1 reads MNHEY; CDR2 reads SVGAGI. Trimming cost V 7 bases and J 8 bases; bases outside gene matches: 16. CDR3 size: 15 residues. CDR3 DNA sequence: TGTGCCAGCATTCGAAATGGAGGGGGCTTGGGAGGCTACACCTTC. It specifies CASIRNGGGLGGYTF.

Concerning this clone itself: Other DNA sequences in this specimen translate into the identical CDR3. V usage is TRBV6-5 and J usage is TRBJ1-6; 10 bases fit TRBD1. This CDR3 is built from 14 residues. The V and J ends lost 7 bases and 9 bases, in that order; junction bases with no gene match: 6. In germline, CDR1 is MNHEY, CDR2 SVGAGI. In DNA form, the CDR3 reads TGTGCCAGCACCCGGACAGGGGGTGGTTCACCCCTCCACTTT. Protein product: CASTRTGGGSPLHF.

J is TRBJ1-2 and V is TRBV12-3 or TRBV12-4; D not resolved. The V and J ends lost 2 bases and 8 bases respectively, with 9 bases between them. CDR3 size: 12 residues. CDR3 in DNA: TGTGCCAGCAGTTTACAGTTGGGCGGCTACACCTTC. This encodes CASSLQLGGYTF.

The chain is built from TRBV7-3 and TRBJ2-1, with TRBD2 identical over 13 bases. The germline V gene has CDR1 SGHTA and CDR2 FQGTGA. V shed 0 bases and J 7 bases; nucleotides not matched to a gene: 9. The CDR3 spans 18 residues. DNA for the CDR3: TGTGCCAGCAGCTTAACCCCCGGACTAGCGGGAGACGAGAATGAGCAGTTCTTC. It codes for CASSLTPGLAGDENEQFF.

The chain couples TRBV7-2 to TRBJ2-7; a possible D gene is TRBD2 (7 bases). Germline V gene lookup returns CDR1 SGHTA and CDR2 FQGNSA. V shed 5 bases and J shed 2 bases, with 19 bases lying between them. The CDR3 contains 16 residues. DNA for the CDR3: TGTGCCAGCAGCGGGAGGCTGGGGGGGGCCCCCTACGAGCAGTACTTC. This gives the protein CASSGRLGGAPYEQYF. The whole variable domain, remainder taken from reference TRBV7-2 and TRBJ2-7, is GAGVSQSPSNKVTEKGKDVELRCDPISGHTALYWYRQSLGQGLEFLIYFQGNSAPDKSGLPSDRFSAERTGGSVSTLTIQRTQQEDSAVYLCASSGRLGGAPYEQYFGPGTRLTVT.

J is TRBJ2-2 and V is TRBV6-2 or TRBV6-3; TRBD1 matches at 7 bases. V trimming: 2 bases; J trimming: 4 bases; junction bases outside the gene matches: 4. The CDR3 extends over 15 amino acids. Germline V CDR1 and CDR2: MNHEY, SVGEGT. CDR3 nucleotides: TGTGCCAGCAGTTACAGGGACAGCCCCACCGGGGAGCTGTTTTTT. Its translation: CASSYRDSPTGELFF.